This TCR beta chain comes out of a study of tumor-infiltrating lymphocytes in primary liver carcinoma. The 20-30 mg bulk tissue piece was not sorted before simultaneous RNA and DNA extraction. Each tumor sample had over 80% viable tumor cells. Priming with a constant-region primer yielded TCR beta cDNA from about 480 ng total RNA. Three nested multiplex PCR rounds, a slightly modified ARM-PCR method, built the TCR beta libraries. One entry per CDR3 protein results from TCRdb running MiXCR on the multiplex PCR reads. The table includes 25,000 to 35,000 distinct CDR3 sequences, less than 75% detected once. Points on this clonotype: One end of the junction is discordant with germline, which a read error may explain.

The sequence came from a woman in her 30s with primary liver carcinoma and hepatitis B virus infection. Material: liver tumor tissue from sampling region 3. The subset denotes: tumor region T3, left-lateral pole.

CDR3 in DNA: TGCGCCAACAACCAAGCTGTGACGGGGGGTCACATTAGCTACGAACAGTACTTC. Amino acids: CANNQAVTGGHISYEQYF. J is TRBJ2-7 and V is TRBV4-3; 7 bases agree with TRBD2. CDR1 and CDR2 (germline): LGHNA, YSLEER. CDR3 length: 18 amino acids.